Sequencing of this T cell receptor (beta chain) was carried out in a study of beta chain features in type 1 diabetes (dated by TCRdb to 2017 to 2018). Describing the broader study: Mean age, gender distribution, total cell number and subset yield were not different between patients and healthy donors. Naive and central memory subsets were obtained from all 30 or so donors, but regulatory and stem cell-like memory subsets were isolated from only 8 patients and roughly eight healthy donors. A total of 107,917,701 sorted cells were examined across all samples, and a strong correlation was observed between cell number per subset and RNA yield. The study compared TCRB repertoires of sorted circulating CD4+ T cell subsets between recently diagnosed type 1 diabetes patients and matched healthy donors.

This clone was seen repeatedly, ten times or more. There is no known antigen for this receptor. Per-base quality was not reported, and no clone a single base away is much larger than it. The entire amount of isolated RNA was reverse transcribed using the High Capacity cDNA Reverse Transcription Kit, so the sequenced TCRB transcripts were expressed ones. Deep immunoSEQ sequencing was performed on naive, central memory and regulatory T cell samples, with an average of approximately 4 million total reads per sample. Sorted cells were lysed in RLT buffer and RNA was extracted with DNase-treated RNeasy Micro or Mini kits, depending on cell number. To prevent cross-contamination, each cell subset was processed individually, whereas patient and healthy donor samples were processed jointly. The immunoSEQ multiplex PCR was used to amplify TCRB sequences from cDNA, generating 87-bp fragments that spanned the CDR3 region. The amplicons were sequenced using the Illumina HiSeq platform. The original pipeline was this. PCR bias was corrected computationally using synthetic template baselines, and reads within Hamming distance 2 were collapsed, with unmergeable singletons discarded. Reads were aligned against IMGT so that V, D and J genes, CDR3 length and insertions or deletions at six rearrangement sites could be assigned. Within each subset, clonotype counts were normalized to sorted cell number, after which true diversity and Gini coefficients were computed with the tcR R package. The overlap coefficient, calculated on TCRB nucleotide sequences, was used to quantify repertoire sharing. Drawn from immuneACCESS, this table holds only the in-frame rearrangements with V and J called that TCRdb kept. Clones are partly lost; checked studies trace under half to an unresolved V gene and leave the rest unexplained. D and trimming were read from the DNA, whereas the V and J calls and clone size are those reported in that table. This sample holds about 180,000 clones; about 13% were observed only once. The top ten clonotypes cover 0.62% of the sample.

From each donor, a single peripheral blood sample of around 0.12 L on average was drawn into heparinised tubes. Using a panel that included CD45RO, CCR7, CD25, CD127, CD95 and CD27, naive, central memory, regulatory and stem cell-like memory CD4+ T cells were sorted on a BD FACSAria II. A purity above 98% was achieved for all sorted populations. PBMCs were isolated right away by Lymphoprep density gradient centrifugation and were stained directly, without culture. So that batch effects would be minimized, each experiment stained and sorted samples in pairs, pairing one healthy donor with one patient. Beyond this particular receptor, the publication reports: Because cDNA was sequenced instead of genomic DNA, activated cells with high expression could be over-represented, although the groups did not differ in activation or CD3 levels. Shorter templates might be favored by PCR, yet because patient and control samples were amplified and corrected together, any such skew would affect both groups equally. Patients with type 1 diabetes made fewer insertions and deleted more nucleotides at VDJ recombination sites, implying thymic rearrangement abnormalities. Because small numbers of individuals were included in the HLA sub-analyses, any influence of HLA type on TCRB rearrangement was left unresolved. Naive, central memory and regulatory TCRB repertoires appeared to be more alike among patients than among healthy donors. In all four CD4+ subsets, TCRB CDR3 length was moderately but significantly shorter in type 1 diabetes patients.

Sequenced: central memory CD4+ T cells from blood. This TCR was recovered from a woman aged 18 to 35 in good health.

The DNA is TGTGCCAGCAGCCAATTCGAACAGCTTGGTCAGCCCCAGCATTTT. This encodes CASSQFEQLGQPQHF. This sequence uses TRBV16 and TRBJ1-5, with the D gene not clear enough to name. The CDR3 goes from the cysteine to the phenylalanine over 15 residues. Only the CDR3 portion is preserved as DNA: 45 bases, with reading frame beginning at the first base. The germline V gene supplies CDR1 KGHSY and CDR2 FQNENV. V is clipped by 1 base and J by 6 bases, and the sequence between their germline boundaries is 13 bases long.